This T cell receptor (beta chain) was captured in a study of response to subunit inactivated influenza vaccine. TCRdb re-analysed the RT-PCR reads in MiXCR, keeping a single row per CDR3 protein. The sample lists about 300,000 distinct CDR3 sequences; 22% were seen once. This clonotype occurred many times. What it binds is not known. Study findings and constraints: The authors put forward the suggestion that each seasonal influenza vaccination may bring in only a limited number of new T cells.

CDR1 and CDR2 (germline): SQVTM, ANQGSEA. V was clipped by 6 bases and J by 5 bases; unmatched bases: 7. The CDR3 is 13 residues long. This receptor was taken from a man between 50 and 70 years old who received an inactivated influenza vaccine. Sequenced here: PBMCs from blood, sampled approximately 22 months after vaccination. V gene TRBV29-1 combines with J gene TRBJ1-5; TRBD1 matches 7 bases. Here the CDR3 DNA reads TGCAGCGTAGCGGACAGGTATGATCAGCCCCAGCATTTT. Its translation: CSVADRYDQPQHF. Complete variable domain (other parts from reference TRBV29-1 and TRBJ1-5): SAVISQKPSRDICQRGTSLTIQCQVDSQVTMMFWYRQQPGQSLTLIATANQGSEATYESGFVIDKFPISRPNLTFSTLTVSNMSPEDSSIYLCSVADRYDQPQHFGDGTRLSIL.